A single sample is the source of the 14 T cell receptor beta chains below, sequenced in a study of immune heterogeneity within non-small cell lung tumors. TCRs were amplified from about 640 ng gDNA of bulk tumor per sample. Several biopsies per primary tumor were taken during surgery, spaced as far apart as possible. Curative surgical treatment was performed in patients who had newly diagnosed, untreated non-small cell lung cancer. TCR beta CDR3 regions came from multiplex PCR with 32 forward V and 13 reverse J primers. MiXCR was run by TCRdb on the multiplex PCR reads, yielding one entry per CDR3 protein. The sample shows 9,500 to 10,000 distinct CDR3 sequences, roughly a third of them seen only once. Sequences were obtained from lung tumor tissue. These receptors came from a man aged 55 to 70 with non-small cell lung cancer.

This clonotype was counted many times. V usage is TRBV19 and J usage is TRBJ2-1; D is unresolved. The V end lost 1 base, the J end lost 4 bases, and 11 bases lay between the germline ends. CDR1 LNHDA and CDR2 SQIVND come from the germline V gene (reference sequence). The CDR3 totals 15 residues. The CDR3 DNA reads TGTGCCAGTAGTATAGGGTCACAGTCTTACAATGAGCAGTTCTTC. Its translation is CASSIGSQSYNEQFF.

J is TRBJ2-1 and V is TRBV24-1; 9 bases fit TRBD2. Trimming removed 1 base from V and 5 bases from J; junction bases left unmatched: 11. This CDR3 spans 18 amino acids. Germline values: CDR1 KGHDR, CDR2 SFDVKD. The CDR3 region is CATSDFRGGRDTHNEQFF. CDR3 bases: TGTGCCACCAGTGATTTTAGGGGCGGGAGGGACACACACAATGAGCAGTTCTTC.

As to this clonotype: Compared with germline, one end of the junction differs, possibly owing to a read error. The chain carries TRBV4-2 and TRBJ2-1, with 7 bases matching TRBD1. Germline V gene lookup returns CDR1 LGHNA and CDR2 YNFKEQ. The CDR3 loop spans 16 amino acids. The CDR3 DNA is TGTGCCAGCAGCCCCCCGGGACAGCTGCTTGGCGATGAACAGTTCTTC. Encoded protein: CASSPPGQLLGDEQFF.

This clonotype is categorized as medium-sized (0.01 to 0.1%). This chain joins TRBV5-1 and TRBJ1-4, with TRBD1 as a possible D gene (6 bases). Per germline, CDR1 SGHRS and CDR2 YFSETQ. Trimming stripped 2 bases from V and 6 bases from J, with 11 bases between. The CDR3 consists of 14 residues. CDR3 amino acids: CASSLQGRDEKLFF. The CDR3 DNA follows: TGCGCCAGCAGCTTACAGGGTAGGGATGAAAAACTGTTTTTT. Based on the CDR3 plus reference TRBV5-1 and TRBJ1-4, the full variable domain is KAGVTQTPRYLIKTRGQQVTLSCSPISGHRSVSWYQQTPGQGLQFLFEYFSETQRNKGNFPGRFSGRQFSNSRSEMNVSTLELGDSALYLCASSLQGRDEKLFFGSGTQLSVL.

This chain links TRBV24-1 with TRBJ2-1; perhaps TRBD1 as D (6 bases). This CDR3 contains 15 residues. The V end was cut by 7 bases, the J end by 2 bases, with 14 bases between. Germline V gene sequence: CDR1 KGHDR, CDR2 SFDVKD. As DNA, the CDR3 is TGTGCCACCAGCGGGTCCCGGACAGCCTACAATGAGCAGTTCTTC. This gives the protein CATSGSRTAYNEQFF.

With regard to this clonotype: This clone may be a read error of a much larger clone one base away. This chain links TRBV6-1 with TRBJ2-1; tentative D call: TRBD1 (5 bases). Germline CDR1 and CDR2: MNHNS and SASEGT. This CDR3 region has 15 residues. The ends were cut back, 8 bases at V and 0 bases at J, with 14 bases in the middle. CDR3 DNA: TGTGCCAGCGGTACCCGCAGGGACTCCTACAATGAGCAGTTCTTC. It specifies CASGTRRDSYNEQFF.

On this clonotype itself: This may stem from a read error, because a much larger clone lies one nucleotide away. The V gene is TRBV9, the J gene TRBJ1-6, with D possibly matching TRBD1 (5 bases). This CDR3 region has 15 residues. CDR1 is SGDLS, CDR2 YYNGEE, per germline. Here the CDR3 DNA reads TGTGCCGGCAGCCCCTATCCGGGACATAATTCACCCCTCCACTTT. It codes for CAGSPYPGHNSPLHF.

In the case of this clonotype: The junction and the germline gene differ at one end; a read error may be behind it. The gene calls are TRBV6-1 and TRBJ1-2; 10 nucleotides agree with TRBD1. This CDR3 is 13 amino acids long. CDR1 and CDR2 from the germline V gene are MNHNS and SASEGT. The DNA for the CDR3 is TGTGCCAGCAGCAGGGACAGGGGTGGAGGCTACATCTTC. This codes for CASSRDRGGGYIF.

V is TRBV20-1 and J is TRBJ1-2; D gene ambiguous. The CDR3 is made up of 9 amino acids. The germline CDR1 and CDR2 sequences are DFQATT and SNEGSKA (reference sequence). The V and J ends lost 7 bases and 12 bases respectively, with 12 bases between them. The CDR3 DNA sequence: TGCAGTGGGCGGGCCGCGCACACCTTC. Encoded protein: CSGRAAHTF.

This clonotype was picked up many times. The genes are TRBV20-1 and TRBJ2-1; the D is unclear. Germline loops: CDR1 DFQATT, CDR2 SNEGSKA (reference sequence). V lost 3 bases to trimming and J lost 2 bases, with 8 bases between them. The length of the CDR3 is 13 residues. This CDR3 reads CSARPLAYNEQFF. For the CDR3, the DNA is TGCAGTGCTAGGCCCCTCGCCTACAATGAGCAGTTCTTC.

The CDR3 loop reads CASSESRGTGTTNEKLFF. In DNA, the CDR3 is TGTGCCAGCAGTGAATCTAGGGGGACAGGGACAACTAATGAAAAACTGTTTTTT. The J gene is TRBJ1-4, the V gene TRBV25-1, with 9 bases identical to TRBD1. The V segment lost 1 base and the J segment 0 bases; nucleotides outside the gene matches: 6. This CDR3 spans 18 amino acids. Germline values: CDR1 MGHDK, CDR2 SYGVNS.

The chain employs TRBV6-5 and TRBJ2-5, with a possible D match to TRBD1 (5 bases). Between the trimmed V and J ends, which lost 2 bases and 4 bases, there was a span of 14 bases. The length of the CDR3 is 15 residues. The germline gives CDR1 MNHEY, CDR2 SVGAGI. CDR3 protein: CASSYGVRDIETQYF. The CDR3 DNA follows: TGTGCCAGCAGTTACGGTGTCAGGGATATAGAGACCCAGTACTTC.

J is TRBJ2-1 and V is TRBV5-6; tentatively, D is TRBD1 or TRBD2 (6 bases each). The germline CDR1 and CDR2 sequences are SGHDT and YYEEEE. V was clipped by 4 bases and J by 0 bases, with 11 bases between them. There are 15 residues in the CDR3. This CDR3 is CASSRGLYSYNEQFF. The CDR3 DNA reads TGTGCCAGCAGCCGGGGGCTTTACTCCTACAATGAGCAGTTCTTC.

The rearrangement joins TRBV28 to TRBJ2-1; 7 bases line up with TRBD2. There are 14 residues in the CDR3. The germline CDR1 and CDR2 sequences are MDHEN and SYDVKM. V lost 7 bases to trimming and J lost 7 bases; unmatched junction nucleotides: 10. The CDR3 reads CASKPGGSSNEQFF. The DNA for the CDR3 is TGTGCCAGCAAACCGGGCGGGAGTAGTAATGAGCAGTTCTTC.